This paragraph reports one TCR beta chain. From germline, CDR1 is MNHEY and CDR2 SMNVEV (reference sequence). The length of the CDR3 is 13 residues. The junction had 6 bases not matched to a gene; V was cut back by 6 bases and J by 7 bases. Under the authors' procedure: Cell counts per sample came from amplifying reference gene primers. TCRdb's copy holds only in-frame clones and misses some; the assay was immunoSEQ multiplex PCR. From that table come the V and J calls and clone size; the DNA was used to work out D and trimming. The sample includes more than 85,000 clones, roughly 85% seen only once; the top ten take approximately 16%. The data were taken from a study of blood T cell repertoires in COVID-19. Study overall: T cells, B-cell-depleted T cells, or PBMCs supplied cDNA or gDNA.

Input material: peripheral blood. The TCR was taken from an elderly woman with active or convalescent COVID-19. This sequence joins TRBV27 and TRBJ2-1, with TRBD2 matching 7 bases. The CDR3 is CASRVGGGNEQFF. CDR3 sequence (DNA): TGTGCCAGCAGAGTAGGCGGGGGAAATGAGCAGTTCTTC.